These 14 T cell receptor beta chains share one sample of origin, sequenced in a study of post-analysis software for immune sequencing data. These receptors are not linked to any known antigen. Overall study findings and caveats: The study found TRBV5-6, TRBV5-1 and TRBV20-1 among about five TRBV segments more frequent in patients than controls.

Unique molecular identifiers were present in the TCR beta cDNA libraries. MiXCR, run by TCRdb on the PCR reads, gives a single entry per CDR3 protein. The table includes roughly 540,000 distinct CDR3 sequences, about a third detected once. The sample was blood. The receptors derive from a girl between 2 and 17 years old with multiple sclerosis.

This clonotype was seen only once. The CDR3 coding sequence is TGTGCCAGCAGTTTAGTGGCAGGACGAGGCGAGCAGTACTTC. Its translation is CASSLVAGRGEQYF. The rearrangement joins TRBV12-3 or TRBV12-4 to TRBJ2-7; no reliable D call. V lost 1 base to trimming and J lost 6 bases, with 13 bases between them. The CDR3 has 14 amino acids.

This clonotype was observed a handful of times. The V call is TRBV29-1, the J call TRBJ2-3; 9 bases match TRBD1. Germline V gene lookup returns CDR1 SQVTM and CDR2 ANQGSEA. V was pared by 5 bases and J by 8 bases, with 8 bases of the junction left unmatched. The CDR3 loop spans 13 amino acids. CDR3 region: CSVPGQGIVTQYF. CDR3 sequence (DNA): TGCAGCGTTCCGGGACAGGGTATTGTTACGCAGTATTTT.

This chain links TRBV29-1 with TRBJ2-7; maybe TRBD2 (5 bases). The V gene's germline CDR1 is SQVTM and CDR2 ANQGSEA. This CDR3 has 14 amino acids. With 3 bases removed from V and 0 bases from J, the gap between germline ends came to 12 bases. The CDR3 loop reads CSVEPADSSYEQYF. DNA of the CDR3: TGCAGCGTTGAGCCAGCGGATAGCTCCTACGAGCAGTACTTC.

J is TRBJ2-3 and V is TRBV5-1; unclear D gene. The CDR3 consists of 14 residues. Germline V lookup: CDR1 SGHRS, CDR2 YFSETQ. V lost 0 bases and J 2 bases, leaving 7 bases between the germline ends. The CDR3 reads CASSLDSNTDTQYF. CDR3 nucleotides: TGCGCCAGCAGCTTGGACTCTAACACAGATACGCAGTATTTT.

The rearrangement uses TRBV10-3 and TRBJ2-1, with 8 bases matching TRBD2. The junction had 5 bases not matched to a gene; V was cut back by 0 bases and J by 1 base. Germline loops: CDR1 ENHRY, CDR2 SYGVKD. This CDR3 region has 17 residues. Written as DNA, the CDR3 is TGTGCCATCAGTGAGTCGACAGGCGGGGGGTCCTACAATGAGCAGTTCTTC. Encoded protein: CAISESTGGGSYNEQFF.

This clonotype was observed a few times. This rearrangement joins TRBV4-2 to TRBJ2-1; 12 bases align to TRBD2. With 5 bases clipped from V and 7 bases from J, the junction kept 6 bases outside the gene matches. CDR3 length equals 15 residues. CDR1 is LGHNA, CDR2 YNFKEQ, per germline. In DNA form, the CDR3 reads TGTGCCAGCAGCAAGGCCGGACTAGCGGGGAATGAGCAGTTCTTC. Protein sequence: CASSKAGLAGNEQFF.

In regard to this clonotype: Since a much larger clone is just one base distant, this may be a read error. CDR3 nucleotide sequence: TGTGCCAGCAGCTGTGGGGGGTCCCAAGAGACCCAGTACTTC. Residues: CASSCGGSQETQYF. The chain recombines TRBV27 with TRBJ2-5, with a possible D match to TRBD2 (6 bases). The ends were cut back, 6 bases at V and 1 base at J, with 12 bases in the middle. The CDR3 is 14 amino acids. Germline V gives CDR1 MNHEY, CDR2 SMNVEV (reference sequence).

The rearrangement uses TRBV9 and TRBJ1-5, with 7 nucleotides matching TRBD1. The CDR3 runs 15 residues. V shed 3 bases and J 3 bases; nucleotides not matched to a gene: 6. Germline V lookup: CDR1 SGDLS, CDR2 YYNGEE. The CDR3 DNA sequence: TGTGCCAGCAGCGAATCAGGGGGTTTCAATCAGCCCCAGCATTTT. This encodes CASSESGGFNQPQHF.

V gene TRBV12-3 or TRBV12-4 combines with J gene TRBJ2-1; 7 positions match TRBD1. The CDR3 totals 16 residues. V dropped 3 bases and J dropped 5; count of bases not matched to a gene: 10. CDR3 DNA: TGTGCCAGCAGTTTTACGAGGGGGCGCATCCACAATGAGCAGTTCTTC. It yields the protein CASSFTRGRIHNEQFF.

The V and J genes are TRBV29-1 and TRBJ1-1, with D possibly TRBD1 on 5 matching bases. Germline-derived CDR1 and CDR2 are SQVTM and ANQGSEA. This CDR3 is built from 15 residues. V was cut by 6 bases and J by 1 base, with 18 bases left in between. This chain's CDR3 is CSVSMAGLPNTEAFF. The CDR3 DNA reads TGCAGCGTCTCCATGGCGGGACTCCCGAACACTGAAGCTTTCTTT.

This rearrangement joins TRBV20-1 to TRBJ1-5; D not resolved. The V end lost 3 bases, the J end lost 3 bases, and 9 bases lay between the germline ends. Germline V CDR1 and CDR2: DFQATT, SNEGSKA (reference sequence). This CDR3 comprises 13 residues. The CDR3 loop reads CSARRFSNQPQHF. CDR3 DNA: TGCAGTGCTAGGAGGTTCTCCAATCAGCCCCAGCATTTT.

The V and J genes are TRBV5-1 and TRBJ2-1; D is perhaps TRBD2 (5 bases). The CDR3 loop spans 13 amino acids. Germline assignment: CDR1 SGHRS and CDR2 YFSETQ. The V gene lost 6 bases and the J gene lost 0 bases, with 7 bases spanning the gap. CDR3 region: CASMGSSYNEQFF. The CDR3 DNA follows: TGCGCCAGCATGGGGAGCTCCTACAATGAGCAGTTCTTC.

Turning to this clonotype: The CDR3 carries no conserved terminal phenylalanine or tryptophan, so it likely arises from a read error. The genes are TRBV3-1 and TRBJ1-5; no reliable D call. Germline CDR1 LGHDT, CDR2 YNNKEL (reference sequence). Trimming removed 0 bases at V and 0 bases at J, with 6 bases between. The CDR3 is 15 residues long. This CDR3 is CASSQDSGSNQPQHL. CDR3 DNA sequence: TGTGCCAGCAGCCAAGATTCCGGTAGCAATCAGCCCCAGCATCTT.

This clonotype has a handful of counts. The chain carries TRBV29-1 and TRBJ2-6, with D uncertain. V was trimmed by 7 bases and J by 0 bases, leaving 7 bases between them. CDR1 SQVTM and CDR2 ANQGSEA come from the germline V gene. The CDR3 is 13 amino acids. The CDR3 DNA follows: TGCAGCGCCCTATTCTCTGGGGCCAACGTCCTGACTTTC. This encodes CSALFSGANVLTF.